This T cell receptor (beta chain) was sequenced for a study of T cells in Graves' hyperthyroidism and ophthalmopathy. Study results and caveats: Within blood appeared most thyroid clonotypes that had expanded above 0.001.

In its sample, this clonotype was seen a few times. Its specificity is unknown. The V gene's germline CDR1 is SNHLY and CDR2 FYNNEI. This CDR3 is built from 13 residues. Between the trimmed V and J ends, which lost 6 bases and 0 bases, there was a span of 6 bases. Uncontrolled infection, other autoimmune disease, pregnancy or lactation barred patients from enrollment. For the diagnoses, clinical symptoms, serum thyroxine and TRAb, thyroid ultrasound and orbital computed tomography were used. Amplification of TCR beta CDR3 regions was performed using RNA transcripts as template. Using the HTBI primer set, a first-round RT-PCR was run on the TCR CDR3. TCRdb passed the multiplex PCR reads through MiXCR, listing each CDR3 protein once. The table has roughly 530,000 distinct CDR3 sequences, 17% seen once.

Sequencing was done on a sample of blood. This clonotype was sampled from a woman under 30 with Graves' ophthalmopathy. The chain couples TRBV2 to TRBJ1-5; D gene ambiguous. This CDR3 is CASRGYSNQPQHF. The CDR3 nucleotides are TGTGCCAGCAGAGGGTATAGCAATCAGCCCCAGCATTTT.